This TCR beta chain was profiled in a study of shared clonotypes between healthy human individuals. For the study at large: Three CD4 naive, three CD4 memory, two CD8 naive and one CD8 memory plate were used per donor. Overall study findings and caveats: Non-shared clonotypes had lower generation probabilities than clonotypes shared by all four sorted-subset donors. Of the naive CD4 clonotypes, roughly 5.5% were shared across a handful of donors.

Only one count was recorded for this clone. The target antigen is unknown. The same CDR3 arises from other DNA sequences in this sample as well. The protocol was immunoSEQ multiplex PCR, while the TCRdb copy is restricted to in-frame clones and leaves out a portion. The data hold about 2.4 million clones, with roughly nine tenths observed a single time. Germline CDR1 is SNHLY and CDR2 is FYNNEI. Between the trimmed V and J ends, which lost 6 bases and 3 bases, there was a span of 6 bases. The CDR3 has 13 residues. The chain uses TRBV2 and TRBJ1-6; D is undetermined. Sequenced: naive CD4+ T cells sorted from blood. The subset is: CD45RA+ positively selected. The clonotype comes from a man aged 18 to 29 in good health. The DNA of the CDR3 is TGTGCCAGCAGGACGGACTATAATTCACCCCTCCACTTT. Its translation: CASRTDYNSPLHF.